These 15 T cell receptor beta chains share one sample of origin, sequenced in a study of CD8 T cells in ankylosing spondylitis. TCRdb re-called the 5' RACE reads with MiXCR, one entry per CDR3 protein. The sample carries tens of thousands of distinct CDR3 sequences, about a sixth recorded once. Sequencing was done on a sample of blood. The receptor source for this set is a male donor with ankylosing spondylitis or in good health (not recorded which).

This clonotype was observed many times. The rearrangement joins TRBV20-1 to TRBJ2-3; 9 bases are a match to TRBD1. The CDR3 runs 15 residues. With 0 bases clipped from V and 7 bases from J, the junction kept 8 bases outside the gene matches. Germline CDR1 reads DFQATT; CDR2 reads SNEGSKA (reference sequence). The CDR3 DNA reads TGCAGTGCTAGAGATCTGAGACAGGGGGGAAATACGCAGTATTTT. Protein sequence: CSARDLRQGGNTQYF.

This clonotype was seen repeatedly, ten times or more. The rearrangement joins TRBV12-3 or TRBV12-4 to TRBJ2-1; the match to TRBD2 covers 11 bases. J was trimmed by 4 bases and V by 0 bases; bases with no gene match: 5. This CDR3 region has 17 residues. The CDR3 region is CASSLAQTSGIYNEQFF. The CDR3 DNA is TGTGCCAGCAGTTTAGCACAGACTAGCGGGATTTACAATGAGCAGTTCTTC.

Only a few counts were recorded for this clonotype. The chain combines TRBV6-2 or TRBV6-3 with TRBJ2-7, with a weak D call TRBD1 (6 bases). Germline V gene sequence: CDR1 MNHEY, CDR2 SVGEGT. V was clipped by 5 bases and J by 3 bases, with 11 bases between them. This CDR3 comprises 13 residues. CDR3 in DNA: TGTGCCAGCAGTAGACAGGAGTTCTACGAGCAGTACGTC. As protein: CASSRQEFYEQYV.

The sample holds a few counts of this clonotype. The V and J genes are TRBV20-1 and TRBJ1-5; tentatively, D is TRBD1 (5 bases). CDR1 is DFQATT and CDR2 is SNEGSKA in the germline V gene (reference sequence). This CDR3 is built from 12 residues. Between the trimmed V and J ends, which lost 6 bases and 5 bases, there was a span of 11 bases. This CDR3 is CSARDGDQPQHF. DNA of the CDR3: TGCAGTGCCAGGGACGGGGATCAGCCCCAGCATTTT.

The chain has TRBV6-2 or TRBV6-3 and TRBJ1-1; maybe TRBD1 (6 bases). The V gene's germline CDR1 is MNHEY and CDR2 SVGEGT. Deletions cut 1 base from V and 6 bases from J, with 15 bases between. There are 15 residues in the CDR3. DNA for the CDR3: TGTGCCAGCAGTTACTTTGGCGACAGGTCTGCTGAAGCTTTCTTT. Its translation: CASSYFGDRSAEAFF.

This clonotype occurred a few times. V and J are TRBV7-3 and TRBJ2-2; 9 positions match TRBD1. Trimming took 1 base from V and 6 from J; bases not matched to a gene: 6. Germline V gene lookup returns CDR1 SGHTA and CDR2 FQGTGA. The CDR3 totals 16 residues. The CDR3 sequence: CASSLRGQGSAGELFF. CDR3 bases: TGTGCCAGCAGCTTAAGAGGACAGGGGAGCGCCGGGGAGCTGTTTTTT.

The rearrangement uses TRBV5-1 and TRBJ2-2; TRBD2 matches 7 bases. This CDR3 is 13 amino acids long. V lost 4 bases to trimming and J lost 4 bases; unmatched junction nucleotides: 1. Germline assignment: CDR1 SGHRS and CDR2 YFSETQ. The CDR3 spells CASSPGGTGELFF. The CDR3 DNA reads TGCGCCAGCAGCCCGGGGGGCACCGGGGAGCTGTTTTTT.

V is TRBV12-3 or TRBV12-4 and J is TRBJ1-3; D remains ambiguous. Deletions cut 6 bases from V and 4 bases from J, with 4 bases between. This CDR3 spans 11 amino acids. The CDR3 DNA follows: TGTGCCAGCAGGTCGGGAAACACCATATATTTT. Translation gives CASRSGNTIYF.

The chain couples TRBV29-1 to TRBJ2-7; TRBD2 is a possible D gene (6 bases). From germline, CDR1 is SQVTM and CDR2 ANQGSEA. V lost 7 bases to trimming and J lost 6 bases, with 19 bases between them. The CDR3 extends over 13 amino acids. The DNA for the CDR3 is TGCAGCGGGGGGGATAGACAGCACTCCGAGCAGTACTTC. It specifies CSGGDRQHSEQYF.

The chain is built from TRBV20-1 and TRBJ2-1, with TRBD2 identical over 11 bases. Trimming removed 0 bases from V and 1 base from J; junction bases left unmatched: 8. The length of the CDR3 is 18 residues. Per germline, CDR1 DFQATT and CDR2 SNEGSKA (reference sequence). The CDR3 bases are TGCAGTGCTAGAGATGTAGGGCGACTAGCGGGGTCCTACAATGAGCAGTTCTTC. Its translation: CSARDVGRLAGSYNEQFF.

V gene TRBV20-1 combines with J gene TRBJ2-2; 9 nucleotides agree with TRBD2. CDR3 size: 17 residues. V was pared by 0 bases and J by 5 bases, with 10 bases of the junction left unmatched. Germline V gene lookup returns CDR1 DFQATT and CDR2 SNEGSKA (reference sequence). CDR3 DNA sequence: TGCAGTGCTAGAGATTTCGGTAGCGGGAGAAATACCGGGGAGCTGTTTTTT. Translated, it gives CSARDFGSGRNTGELFF.

Here the CDR3 DNA reads TGTGCCAGCAGTGGAGGGGGCACTGAAGCTTTCTTT. This gives the protein CASSGGGTEAFF. V is TRBV7-6 and J is TRBJ1-1; TRBD1 might be the D (6 bases). This CDR3 region has 12 residues. V lost 6 bases to trimming and J lost 4 bases, with 9 bases between them. Germline V lookup: CDR1 SGHVS, CDR2 FNYEAQ.

This clonotype was counted a few times. This sequence joins TRBV5-1 and TRBJ2-1; maybe TRBD2 (5 bases). V was shortened by 0 bases and J by 5 bases, with 6 bases between the two germline ends. Germline CDR1 reads SGHRS; CDR2 reads YFSETQ. The CDR3 extends over 13 amino acids. This CDR3 reads CASSLAGNNEQFF. The CDR3 coding sequence is TGCGCCAGCAGCTTGGCCGGGAACAATGAGCAGTTCTTC.

The CDR3 coding sequence is TGCAGTGCCGAAAGGGGGGGTTCGACCTATAGCAATCAGCCCCAGCATTTT. This gives the protein CSAERGGSTYSNQPQHF. The V gene is TRBV20-1, the J gene TRBJ1-5; perhaps TRBD1 as D (6 bases). Per the germline V gene, CDR1 is DFQATT and CDR2 is SNEGSKA (reference sequence). Trimming took 6 bases from V and 0 from J, leaving 21 bases between them. The CDR3 covers 17 residues.

There are many counts of this clonotype. The chain couples TRBV28 to TRBJ2-1; D is unclear. In germline, CDR1 is MDHEN, CDR2 SYDVKM. The CDR3 sequence is 11 residues long. The germline V and J ends were trimmed by 6 bases and 4 bases, with 4 bases remaining between them. The CDR3 DNA reads as TGTGCCAGCAGGCAATACAATGAGCAGTTCTTC. Translated: CASRQYNEQFF.